This T cell receptor beta chain originates from a study of liver allograft versus peripheral blood T cells. Study overall: Liver transplant recipients had T cell receptor repertoires compared between transplanted liver and peripheral blood.

Study findings and constraints: Liver allograft T cell receptor repertoires were reported to differ from peripheral blood repertoires.

Using its own MiXCR run on the reads, TCRdb lists one record per CDR3 protein. This sample has 15,000 to 20,000 distinct CDR3 sequences; roughly 21% occur once, and the top ten carry roughly 13%. About this clonotype itself: Its antigen is undetermined.

With 3 bases clipped from V and 2 bases from J, the junction kept 9 bases outside the gene matches. The CDR3 spans 16 residues. Germline V gene sequence: CDR1 DFQATT, CDR2 SNEGSKA (reference sequence). The source of this sequence is a human patient who had a liver transplant. Some of these T cells may belong to the graft donor. The rearrangement links TRBV20-1 to TRBJ2-3; 9 nucleotides agree with TRBD2. CDR3 loop: CSASLMTSGVTDTQYF. CDR3 coding DNA: TGCAGTGCTAGCCTTATGACTAGCGGAGTCACAGATACGCAGTATTTT.